The clone carrying this T cell receptor (beta chain) was detected many times. The data stem from a study of spatial heterogeneity in lung cancer. For the study at large: A unique TCR and UMI combination showed up more than ten times in raw reads, on average.

Every TCR cDNA molecule bore a unique molecular identifier. TCRdb reprocessed the 5' RACE reads with MiXCR, giving one entry per CDR3 protein. The sample contains about 87,000 distinct CDR3 sequences, roughly a fifth of which appear only once. The time point: blood at routine non-recurrence follow-up after resection. Sequencing covered unsorted whole RNA taken from tumor, nontumor lung or frozen PBMC. Germline V gene lookup returns CDR1 MGHRA and CDR2 YSYEKL. The CDR3 sequence is 16 residues long. Deletions cut 2 bases from V and 2 bases from J, with 16 bases between. Sequenced material: PBMCs, taken at follow-up. The chain combines TRBV4-1 with TRBJ2-7, with D possibly TRBD1 on 6 matching bases. This sequence was found in a male donor with early-stage non-small cell lung cancer. Here the CDR3 DNA reads TGCGCCAGCAGCCAACAGACAGGACCACCCCCCTACGAGCAGTACTTC. It translates to CASSQQTGPPPYEQYF.